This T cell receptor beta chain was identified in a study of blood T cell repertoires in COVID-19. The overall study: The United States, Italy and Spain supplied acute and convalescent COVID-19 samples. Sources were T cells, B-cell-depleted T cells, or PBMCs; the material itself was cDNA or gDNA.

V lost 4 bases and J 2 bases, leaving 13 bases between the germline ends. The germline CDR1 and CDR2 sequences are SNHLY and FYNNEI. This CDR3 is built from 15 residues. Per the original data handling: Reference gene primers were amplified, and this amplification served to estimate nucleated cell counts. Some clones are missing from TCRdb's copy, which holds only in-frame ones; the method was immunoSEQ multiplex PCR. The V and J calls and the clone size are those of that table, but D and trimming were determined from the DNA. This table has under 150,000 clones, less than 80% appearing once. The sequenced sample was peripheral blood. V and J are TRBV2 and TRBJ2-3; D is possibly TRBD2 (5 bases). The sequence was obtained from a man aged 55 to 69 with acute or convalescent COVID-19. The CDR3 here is CASSATMTNTDTQYF. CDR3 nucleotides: TGTGCCAGCAGTGCGACCATGACTAACACAGATACGCAGTATTTT.